The 19 T cell receptor beta chains listed next were all sequenced from one sample in a study of blood T cells in healthy people across ages. Sample-barcoded 5' priming and a J-beta primer mix drove a second PCR of about 6 to 12 cycles. TCRdb reprocessed the 5' RACE reads with MiXCR, giving one entry per CDR3 protein. This sample has over 500,000 distinct CDR3 sequences, with about a quarter found just once. These same data were also listed under a study on T cells of mothers and their children.

Sequenced input: blood. These receptors were collected from a boy aged 2-15 years in good health.

This sequence joins TRBV7-9 and TRBJ2-5, with 7 bases matching TRBD1. The better agreement between TRBJ2-7 and the DNA end casts doubt on the J call. CDR1 is SEHNR, CDR2 FQNEAQ, per germline (reference sequence). This CDR3 spans 14 amino acids. CDR3 loop: CASSGRAGGYEQYF. DNA of the CDR3: TGTGCCAGCAGCGGCAGGGCAGGGGGCTACGAGCAGTACTTC.

The chain carries TRBV19 and TRBJ2-1, with TRBD1 matching 8 bases. Trimming at V came to 3 bases and at J to 7 bases, leaving 11 bases not matched to a gene. From germline, CDR1 is LNHDA and CDR2 SQIVND (reference sequence). This CDR3 is built from 16 residues. DNA of the CDR3: TGTGCCAGTAGTATCGGAGCCAGGGGGCGAAGGAATGAGCAGTTCTTC. Its protein is CASSIGARGRRNEQFF. The whole variable domain, filled in from reference TRBV19 and TRBJ2-1, reads DGGITQSPKYLFRKEGQNVTLSCEQNLNHDAMYWYRQDPGQGLRLIYYSQIVNDFQKGDIAEGYSVSREKKESFPLTVTSAQKNPTAFYLCASSIGARGRRNEQFFGPGTRLTVL.

This clonotype has only a few counts. The chain combines TRBV10-3 with TRBJ2-1, with D uncertain. Between the trimmed V and J ends, which lost 8 bases and 7 bases, there was a span of 9 bases. The CDR3 consists of 11 residues. Germline CDR1 ENHRY, CDR2 SYGVKD. The CDR3 loop is CAIGASNEQFF. CDR3 bases: TGTGCCATCGGTGCAAGTAATGAGCAGTTCTTC.

The V gene is TRBV5-1, the J gene TRBJ2-3; 13 bases are a match to TRBD2. From germline, CDR1 is SGHRS and CDR2 YFSETQ. Germline trimming cut 3 bases from V and 6 bases from J; bases unmatched to any gene: 10. The CDR3 is 17 residues long. CDR3 nucleotides: TGCGCCAGCAGCTCCCTTGGGACTAGCGGGGCCCGGGATACGCAGTATTTT. The encoded protein is CASSSLGTSGARDTQYF.

This clonotype was found once. This chain uses TRBV6-2 or TRBV6-3 with TRBJ2-5; TRBD2 matches 7 bases. The end of the DNA fits TRBJ2-1 better, so the J call may be wrong. CDR1 and CDR2 from the germline V gene are MNHEY and SVGEGT. The CDR3 spans 13 residues. The chain's CDR3 is CASSDGGGHEQFF. CDR3 nucleotides: TGTGCCAGCAGTGACGGGGGAGGGCATGAGCAGTTCTTC.

The chain couples TRBV21-1 to TRBJ2-5; TRBD2 is the table's D call, not checked against the DNA. TRBV21-1 is noted as a pseudogene. This CDR3 contains 16 residues. CDR3 DNA: TGTGCCAGCAGCCCCCGGACTGGCGCTGAGGGAGAGACCCAGTACTTC. Encoded protein: CASSPRTGAEGETQYF.

The chain has TRBV5-1 and TRBJ2-5; D unresolved. Germline lookup yields CDR1 SGHRS and CDR2 YFSETQ. V was shortened by 0 bases and J by 1 base, with 10 bases between the two germline ends. CDR3 length: 15 amino acids. In DNA form, the CDR3 reads TGCGCCAGCAGCTTGGAAGGCTGGGGCCAAGAGACCCAGTACTTC. Protein sequence: CASSLEGWGQETQYF.

This clonotype appeared a single time. In nucleotides, the CDR3 is TGTGCCAGCTCACTAGGGACAGGGGATTCTCGTGGCTACACCTTC. It codes for CASSLGTGDSRGYTF. V is TRBV18 and J is TRBJ1-2, with TRBD1 matching over 10 bases. The CDR3 length is 15 residues. V dropped 4 bases and J dropped 7; count of bases not matched to a gene: 9. Germline values: CDR1 KGHSH, CDR2 LQKENI.

The CDR3 reads CASSHEGRKTQYF. The CDR3, as DNA: TGTGCCAGCAGCCATGAGGGAAGGAAGACCCAGTACTTC. This chain uses TRBV4-2 with TRBJ2-5; tentative D call: TRBD2 (5 bases). The CDR3 is made up of 13 amino acids. Germline CDR1 is LGHNA and CDR2 is YNFKEQ. Trimming removed 3 bases at V and 6 bases at J, with 11 bases between.

This clonotype has a handful of counts. The chain couples TRBV20-1 to TRBJ2-5, with TRBD2 matching 9 bases. Germline CDR1 reads DFQATT; CDR2 reads SNEGSKA (reference sequence). J lost 5 bases, V lost 6 bases, and 13 bases had no gene match. The CDR3 spans 15 residues. The CDR3 DNA reads as TGCAGTGCCGGAAGGGGCGGGAGGGCCGGTGAGACCCAGTACTTC. Translated: CSAGRGGRAGETQYF.

Only a few counts were recorded for this clonotype. The rearrangement uses TRBV12-3 or TRBV12-4 and TRBJ2-7, with 8 bases fitting TRBD1. V was clipped by 3 bases and J by 8 bases; unmatched bases: 9. This CDR3 comprises 14 residues. The CDR3 sequence: CASSFVLDRGQQYF. In nucleotides, the CDR3 is TGTGCCAGCAGTTTTGTTCTAGACAGGGGCCAGCAGTACTTC.

V usage is TRBV20-1 and J usage is TRBJ2-7; D unresolved. From germline, CDR1 is DFQATT and CDR2 SNEGSKA (reference sequence). This CDR3 contains 14 residues. V was shortened by 6 bases and J by 2 bases, with 17 bases between the two germline ends. The CDR3 is CSALERSRAYEQYF. The DNA of the CDR3 is TGCAGTGCCCTAGAAAGATCTCGGGCCTACGAGCAGTACTTC.

The genes are TRBV20-1 and TRBJ2-1; tentatively, D is TRBD1 or TRBD2 (5 bases each). CDR1 and CDR2 (germline): DFQATT, SNEGSKA (reference sequence). This CDR3 is built from 13 residues. Trimming cost V 3 bases and J 4 bases, with 10 bases left between them. Here the CDR3 reads CSASSGGYNEQFF. DNA for the CDR3: TGCAGTGCTAGTTCTGGGGGTTACAATGAGCAGTTCTTC.

The genes are TRBV5-4 and TRBJ1-5; D not resolved. V was pared by 0 bases and J by 4 bases, with 2 bases between. The V gene's germline CDR1 is SGHNT and CDR2 YYREEE (reference sequence). The CDR3 totals 12 residues. CDR3: CASSLENQPQHF. DNA for the CDR3: TGTGCCAGCAGCTTGGAGAATCAGCCCCAGCATTTT. The full variable domain, its missing parts supplied by reference TRBV5-4 and TRBJ1-5, is ETGVTQSPTHLIKTRGQQVTLRCSSQSGHNTVSWYQQALGQGPQFIFQYYREEENGRGNFPPRFSGLQFPNYSSELNVNALELDDSALYLCASSLENQPQHFGDGTRLSIL.

This clonotype was observed a handful of times. This chain uses TRBV11-2 with TRBJ1-4; D remains ambiguous. V lost 5 bases to trimming and J lost 3 bases, with 10 bases between them. The CDR3 is 14 residues long. From germline, CDR1 is SGHAT and CDR2 FQNNGV. CDR3 DNA sequence: TGTGCCAGCAGCGGCCTTGCGGCTAATGAAAAACTGTTTTTT. It yields the protein CASSGLAANEKLFF.

The CDR3 protein is CASSGSGIPYNEQFF. Here the CDR3 DNA reads TGCGCCAGCAGCGGAAGCGGGATCCCTTACAATGAGCAGTTCTTC. V gene TRBV5-1 combines with J gene TRBJ2-5, with 7 bases matching TRBD2. The last part of the DNA fits TRBJ2-1 better; the J call may be wrong. Germline V gene lookup returns CDR1 SGHRS and CDR2 YFSETQ. CDR3 length: 15 amino acids.

This clonotype was recorded a few times. The chain recombines TRBV10-3 with TRBJ2-5; D possibly corresponds to TRBD2 (5 bases). TRBJ2-1 matches the DNA end more closely, so the J call is doubtful. Germline values: CDR1 ENHRY, CDR2 SYGVKD. The CDR3 length is 13 residues. CDR3 coding DNA: TGTGCCATCAGTGACGGCTACCGGGGTGAGCAGTTCTTC. Translation: CAISDGYRGEQFF.

There are a few counts of this clonotype. This sequence joins TRBV12-3 or TRBV12-4 and TRBJ2-5; D is ambiguous. The end of the DNA aligns better with TRBJ2-1, so the J call may be wrong. This CDR3 is built from 14 residues. The CDR3 spells CASSSRSTVGEQFF. In nucleotides, the CDR3 is TGTGCCAGCAGTTCACGTTCGACCGTCGGGGAGCAGTTCTTC.

The chain links TRBV9 to TRBJ2-1; 8 nucleotides line up with TRBD2. Germline lookup yields CDR1 SGDLS and CDR2 YYNGEE. CDR3 size: 16 residues. With V trimmed by 0 bases and J by 8 bases, 10 bases remained unmatched. The CDR3 sequence: CASSVGVTGGPDEQFF. The CDR3 nucleotides read TGTGCCAGCAGCGTAGGGGTGACGGGAGGGCCGGATGAGCAGTTCTTC.